This T cell receptor beta chain is from a study of cytomegalovirus exposure and HLA in healthy donors. On this clone: The sample holds other DNA sequences that translate to the same CDR3.

The ends were cut back, 1 base at V and 0 bases at J, with 5 bases in the middle. CDR1 and CDR2 from the germline V gene are SGHRS and YFSETQ. The CDR3 contains 13 residues. Donors showed nominal health when sampled, although they likely had unrecorded immune exposures. The primer mix had 60 Vbeta and 13 Jbeta primers. TCRdb's table, derived via immunoSEQ multiplex PCR, lists solely in-frame clones and lacks some. The data contain around 190,000 clones, just under 80% of them singletons. The V gene is TRBV5-1, the J gene TRBJ2-7; the D is unclear. The TCR was taken from a female donor in good health and CMV-seronegative. Specimen: PBMCs. The CDR3 is CASSLTSSYEQYF. In DNA form, the CDR3 reads TGCGCCAGCAGCTTGACAAGCTCCTACGAGCAGTACTTC.